One sample yielded the 9 T cell receptor beta chains listed below, sequenced in a study of shared clonotypes between healthy human individuals. Naive CD8 isolation took CD45RO-negative cells positively selected for CCR7 and excluded terminally differentiated effector memory CD45RA+ cells. The repertoire was sequenced with immunoSEQ multiplex PCR; TCRdb's copy has only in-frame clones and lacks some. The table has fewer than 1 million clones, about 97% seen once. Input material: naive CD8+ T cells sorted from blood. These TCRs come from a man younger than 45 in good health.

This clone was seen a handful of times. The chain combines TRBV18 with TRBJ2-5; no definite D call. The CDR3 is 13 amino acids. Germline V lookup: CDR1 KGHSH, CDR2 LQKENI. Trimming shortened V by 4 bases and J by 2 bases, and 8 bases separated the two germline ends. The CDR3 loop is CASSQRRQETQYF. The CDR3 region has the DNA TGTGCCAGCTCACAACGGAGACAAGAGACCCAGTACTTC. The variable domain in full, with the rest retrieved from reference TRBV18 and TRBJ2-5, is NAGVMQNPRHLVRRRGQEARLRCSPMKGHSHVYWYRQLPEEGLKFMVYLQKENIIDESGMPKERFSAEFPKEGPSILRIQQVVRGDSAAYFCASSQRRQETQYFGPGTRLLVL.

The chain links TRBV19 to TRBJ2-7; D is possibly TRBD2 (7 bases). Germline V gene sequence: CDR1 LNHDA, CDR2 SQIVND (reference sequence). This CDR3 is built from 14 residues. V was trimmed by 3 bases and J by 6 bases, leaving 15 bases between them. Written as DNA, the CDR3 is TGTGCCAGTAGTATGGCGGGGGCGCCGGGCGAGCAGTACTTC. It specifies CASSMAGAPGEQYF. Combining the CDR3 with reference TRBV19 and TRBJ2-7 gives the whole variable domain DGGITQSPKYLFRKEGQNVTLSCEQNLNHDAMYWYRQDPGQGLRLIYYSQIVNDFQKGDIAEGYSVSREKKESFPLTVTSAQKNPTAFYLCASSMAGAPGEQYFGPGTRLTVT.

The J gene is TRBJ2-5, the V gene TRBV4-3; 7 bases fit TRBD2. The CDR3 spans 16 residues. The V gene end was trimmed by 5 bases and the J gene end by 5 bases; junction bases not matched to a gene: 14. Germline V gene data show CDR1 as LGHNA and CDR2 as YSLEER. Here the CDR3 reads CASSFGLAASQETQYF. The CDR3 region has the DNA TGCGCCAGCAGCTTTGGTCTAGCGGCATCGCAGGAGACCCAGTACTTC.

The V call is TRBV29-1, the J call TRBJ2-1, with TRBD2 identical over 11 bases. The ends lost 7 bases at V and 4 bases at J; junction bases unmatched: 3. This CDR3 comprises 13 residues. Germline CDR1 and CDR2: SQVTM and ANQGSEA. The chain's CDR3 is CSGTSGSYNEQFF. The DNA of the CDR3 is TGCAGCGGTACTAGCGGGAGTTACAATGAGCAGTTCTTC.

Comment on this clone: This CDR3 is also generated by other DNA sequences in the sample. The CDR3 protein is CASSSTNTEAFF. As DNA, the CDR3 is TGTGCCAGCAGTTCTACGAACACTGAAGCTTTCTTT. J is TRBJ1-1 and V is TRBV27, with unresolved D. Germline V gene data show CDR1 as MNHEY and CDR2 as SMNVEV (reference sequence). The CDR3 runs to 12 residues. V was pared by 4 bases and J by 1 base, with 4 bases between.

This rearrangement joins TRBV19 to TRBJ2-3, with a possible D match to TRBD1 (6 bases). V lost 3 bases to trimming and J lost 4 bases, with 17 bases between them. The CDR3 length is 16 residues. CDR1 and CDR2 from the germline V gene are LNHDA and SQIVND (reference sequence). In DNA form, the CDR3 reads TGTGCCAGTAGTATGGCCCAAGGGGGTGGAGCAGATACGCAGTATTTT. Residues: CASSMAQGGGADTQYF.

The chain is built from TRBV5-6 and TRBJ1-2; D remains ambiguous. V lost 2 bases to trimming and J lost 4 bases, with 21 bases between them. Germline CDR1 and CDR2: SGHDT and YYEEEE. This CDR3 has 17 residues. This CDR3 reads CASSFRPGRSVPYGYTF. CDR3 in DNA: TGTGCCAGCAGCTTCAGACCTGGACGGAGCGTTCCCTATGGCTACACCTTC.

The chain couples TRBV29-1 to TRBJ2-7, with 13 bases lining up with TRBD2. V lost 3 bases to trimming and J lost 0 bases; unmatched junction nucleotides: 8. Per germline, CDR1 SQVTM and CDR2 ANQGSEA. The CDR3 is 17 amino acids. CDR3 nucleotide sequence: TGCAGCGTTGATTACCCTGGGACTAGCGGGATCTCCTACGAGCAGTACTTC. Protein: CSVDYPGTSGISYEQYF.

CDR3 DNA sequence: TGTGCCAGCAGCCAAGATCGGGGGTCCGGGGAGACCCAGTACTTC. Amino acids: CASSQDRGSGETQYF. V usage is TRBV4-2 and J usage is TRBJ2-5; weak D call: TRBD2 (6 bases). Germline CDR1 reads LGHNA; CDR2 reads YNFKEQ. Trimming took 0 bases from V and 5 from J, leaving 13 bases between them. CDR3 length: 15 residues.